A selection of T cell receptor beta chains follows, all from one sample in a study of T cell changes during pregnancy in multiple sclerosis. Using immunoSEQ multiplex PCR, the repertoire was profiled, and TCRdb retains in-frame clones only, with some absent. This sample has tens of thousands of clones, with approximately 93% found just once. The sequencing here drew on CD4+ T cells from peripheral blood mononuclear cells, taken after pregnancy. The receptors originated from a female donor with multiple sclerosis, enrolled in a pregnancy study. The CDR3 runs from the conserved cysteine through the conserved F or W. A D gene is named only where the DNA matches it firmly. Clone size is stated in some rows and not others, as once, few, many or a class when expanded.

abundance	v_gene	j_gene	d_gene	CDR3aa	CDR3nt
.	TRBV7-2	TRBJ2-3	.	CASSLSSQATQYF	TGTGCCAGCAGCTTGAGCTCTCAGGCAACGCAGTATTTT
.	TRBV5-1	TRBJ2-1	.	CASSLRGDFLGNNEQFF	TGCGCCAGCAGCCTACGAGGGGACTTCCTGGGTAACAATGAGCAGTTCTTC
.	TRBV27	TRBJ2-7	TRBD2	CASSLSRREGLYEQYF	TGTGCCAGCAGTTTATCGAGGCGGGAGGGCCTCTACGAGCAGTACTTC
.	TRBV7-9	TRBJ2-3	.	CASSQQGDTDTQYF	TGTGCCAGCAGCCAACAGGGTGACACAGATACGCAGTATTTT
.	TRBV7-8	TRBJ2-2	TRBD2	CASSSGLAATGELFF	TGTGCCAGTAGCTCGGGACTAGCGGCCACCGGGGAGCTGTTTTTT
.	TRBV5-1	TRBJ2-7	.	CASSAPGNHYEQYF	TGCGCCAGCAGCGCTCCCGGGAACCACTACGAGCAGTACTTC
.	TRBV2	TRBJ1-2	.	CASSEEQGLGYGYTF	TGTGCCAGCAGTGAGGAACAGGGACTAGGCTATGGCTACACCTTC
once	TRBV28	TRBJ2-5	.	CASSLLGLAVETQYF	TGTGCCAGCAGTCTCCTCGGGCTAGCCGTCGAGACCCAGTACTTC
.	TRBV29-1	TRBJ2-7	.	CSVLSRGTYEQYF	TGCAGCGTTCTCTCCCGCGGGACCTACGAGCAGTACTTC
.	TRBV28	TRBJ1-1	.	CASKRATEAFF	TGTGCCAGCAAGCGGGCCACTGAAGCTTTCTTT
.	TRBV13	TRBJ2-7	TRBD2	CASSLWTSGTNEQYF	TGTGCCAGCAGCTTATGGACTAGCGGGACCAACGAGCAGTACTTC
.	TRBV27	TRBJ2-2	.	CASKRSNTGELFF	TGTGCCAGCAAGCGGTCGAACACCGGGGAGCTGTTTTTT
.	TRBV27	TRBJ1-5	.	CASSLGRGGVVNQPQHF	TGTGCCAGCAGTTTGGGAAGAGGGGGGGTGGTCAATCAGCCCCAGCATTTT
once	TRBV11-2	TRBJ2-5	.	CASRLLGDEVETQYF	TGTGCCAGCAGATTGTTGGGAGATGAAGTAGAGACCCAGTACTTC
.	TRBV15	TRBJ1-4	.	CATRGRTADEKLFF	TGTGCCACCAGGGGGCGGACGGCGGACGAAAAACTGTTTTTT
.	TRBV9	TRBJ1-4	TRBD1	CASSAPGQGRKLFF	TGTGCCAGCAGCGCCCCGGGACAGGGACGAAAACTGTTTTTT
.	TRBV28	TRBJ1-6	TRBD1	CASSRDRVNIGSPLHF	TGTGCCAGCAGTAGGGACAGGGTGAATATCGGTTCACCCCTCCACTTT
.	TRBV15	TRBJ2-4	TRBD2	CATSRDPGLASIQYF	TGTGCCACCAGCAGAGACCCGGGACTAGCTAGCATTCAGTACTTC
.	TRBV4-1	TRBJ1-4	.	CASSQVREKLFF	TGCGCCAGCAGCCAAGTTCGTGAAAAACTGTTTTTT
.	TRBV19	TRBJ1-1	.	CASSIVYRVPMNTEAFF	TGTGCCAGTAGTATAGTTTATAGAGTTCCCATGAACACTGAAGCTTTCTTT
.	TRBV7-2	TRBJ2-2	.	CASSLGRGVNTGELFF	TGTGCCAGCAGCTTAGGCCGGGGAGTGAACACCGGGGAGCTGTTTTTT
.	TRBV6-6	TRBJ2-2	.	CASTVNTGELFF	TGTGCCAGCACCGTGAACACCGGGGAGCTGTTTTTT
.	TRBV4-2	TRBJ2-7	.	CASSQAVRPGTEQYF	TGTGCCAGCAGCCAAGCTGTAAGGCCCGGGACAGAGCAGTACTTC
.	TRBV9	TRBJ2-2	.	CASSVFSADGELFF	TGTGCCAGCAGCGTATTTTCAGCGGACGGGGAGCTGTTTTTT
.	TRBV10-1	TRBJ2-1	TRBD1	CASRLKRTGGSYNEQFF	TGCGCCAGCAGACTCAAGAGGACAGGGGGCTCCTACAATGAGCAGTTCTTC
.	TRBV5-1	TRBJ2-5	.	CASSLDPRGRAQYF	TGCGCCAGCAGCTTGGACCCCAGGGGTAGGGCCCAGTACTTC
.	TRBV30	TRBJ1-4	TRBD1	CAWRDPGQGIEKLFF	TGTGCCTGGAGAGATCCGGGACAGGGGATCGAAAAACTGTTTTTT
.	TRBV10-3	TRBJ2-3	.	CAISDRQSFTDTQYF	TGTGCCATCAGTGACAGGCAGTCTTTCACAGATACGCAGTATTTT
.	TRBV2	TRBJ2-3	TRBD2	CASSPSGRVGDTQYF	TGTGCCAGCAGTCCTAGCGGGAGGGTTGGTGATACGCAGTATTTT
.	TRBV19	TRBJ2-2	TRBD2	CASSTILAGGGSNTGELFF	TGTGCCAGTAGTACCATACTAGCGGGAGGGGGATCGAACACCGGGGAGCTGTTTTTT
.	TRBV2	TRBJ2-7	.	CASNRLSYEQYF	TGTGCCAGCAACAGGCTCTCCTACGAGCAGTACTTC
.	TRBV28	TRBJ1-1	.	CASSAYRDTEAFF	TGTGCCAGCAGTGCCTACAGGGACACTGAAGCTTTCTTT
once	TRBV7-2	TRBJ2-2	.	CASSLGIANTGELFF	TGTGCCAGCAGCTTAGGCATAGCGAACACCGGGGAGCTGTTTTTT
.	TRBV6-5	TRBJ2-7	TRBD2	CASSRGLAGAYEQYF	TGTGCCAGCAGTCGGGGACTAGCGGGAGCCTACGAGCAGTACTTC
.	TRBV28	TRBJ2-7	TRBD2	CANSLPGLAGEVGEQYF	TGTGCCAACAGTTTACCGGGACTAGCGGGAGAAGTGGGAGAGCAGTACTTC
.	TRBV7-9	TRBJ1-3	TRBD1	CASSWTGGAGNTIYF	TGTGCCAGCAGCTGGACAGGGGGCGCGGGAAACACCATATATTTT
.	TRBV19	TRBJ2-4	.	CASSTYSGLAKNIQYF	TGTGCCAGTAGTACATACAGTGGATTAGCCAAAAACATTCAGTACTTC
.	TRBV14	TRBJ2-7	TRBD2	CASSQITSGRYEQYF	TGTGCCAGCAGCCAAATCACTAGCGGCCGCTACGAGCAGTACTTC
.	TRBV7-2	TRBJ2-1	TRBD1	CASSSTGVSNNEQFF	TGTGCCAGCAGCTCGACAGGGGTTTCGAACAATGAGCAGTTCTTC
once	TRBV27	TRBJ2-1	TRBD2	CASSQNPGLADLSYNEQFF	TGTGCCAGCAGTCAAAATCCGGGACTAGCGGACCTCTCCTACAATGAGCAGTTCTTC
once	TRBV2	TRBJ1-4	.	CATSRDFNEKLFF	TGTGCCACCTCGAGGGACTTTAATGAAAAACTGTTTTTT
once	TRBV7-9	TRBJ2-5	.	CATQSETQYF	TGTGCCACCCAATCAGAGACCCAGTACTTC
.	TRBV19	TRBJ2-1	TRBD2	CASIAGGGSGNEQFF	TGTGCCAGTATAGCGGGGGGCGGGAGTGGGAATGAGCAGTTCTTC
once	TRBV18	TRBJ1-5	.	CASSPLAGDQPQHF	TGTGCCAGCTCACCTTTGGCCGGGGATCAGCCCCAGCATTTT